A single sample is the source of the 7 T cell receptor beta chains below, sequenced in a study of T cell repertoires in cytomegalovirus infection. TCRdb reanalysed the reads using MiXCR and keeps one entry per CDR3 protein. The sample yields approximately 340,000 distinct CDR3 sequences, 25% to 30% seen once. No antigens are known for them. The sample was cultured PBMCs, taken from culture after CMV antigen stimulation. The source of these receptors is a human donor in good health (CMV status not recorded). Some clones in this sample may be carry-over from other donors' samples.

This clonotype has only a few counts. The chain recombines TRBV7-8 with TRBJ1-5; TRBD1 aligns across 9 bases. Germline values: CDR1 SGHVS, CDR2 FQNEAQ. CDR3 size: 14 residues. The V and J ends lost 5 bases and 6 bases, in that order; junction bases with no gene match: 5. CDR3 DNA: TGTGCCAGCAGCCGGGACAGGGAGATTCAGCCCCAGCATTTT. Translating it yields CASSRDREIQPQHF.

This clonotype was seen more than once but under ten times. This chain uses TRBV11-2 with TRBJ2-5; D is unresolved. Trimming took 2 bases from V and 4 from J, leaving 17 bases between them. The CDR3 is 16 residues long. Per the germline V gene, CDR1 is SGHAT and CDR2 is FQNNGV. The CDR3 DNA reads TGTGCCAGCAGCTTACCTCACTGGGCAGAGAGAGAGACCCAGTACTTC. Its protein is CASSLPHWAERETQYF.

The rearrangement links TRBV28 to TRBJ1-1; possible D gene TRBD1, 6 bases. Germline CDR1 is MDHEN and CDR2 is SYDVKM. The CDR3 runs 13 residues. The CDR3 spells CAYRGGRHTEAFF. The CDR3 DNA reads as TGTGCATACCGCGGGGGGCGGCACACTGAAGCTTTCTTT.

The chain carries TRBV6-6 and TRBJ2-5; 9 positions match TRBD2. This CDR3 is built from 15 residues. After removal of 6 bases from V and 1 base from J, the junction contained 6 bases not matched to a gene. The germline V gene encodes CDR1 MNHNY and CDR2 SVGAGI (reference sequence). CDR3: CASRNSGGFQETQYF. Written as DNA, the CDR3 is TGTGCCAGCAGAAATAGCGGGGGCTTCCAAGAGACCCAGTACTTC.

CDR3 sequence (DNA): TGTGCCAGCAGTACCCGGGGACAGGGTATAGCGACCCAGTACTTC. Translated, it gives CASSTRGQGIATQYF. This chain joins TRBV12-3 or TRBV12-4 and TRBJ2-5; TRBD1 agrees at 9 bases. V was pared by 5 bases and J by 7 bases, with 11 bases of the junction left unmatched. The CDR3 has 15 amino acids.

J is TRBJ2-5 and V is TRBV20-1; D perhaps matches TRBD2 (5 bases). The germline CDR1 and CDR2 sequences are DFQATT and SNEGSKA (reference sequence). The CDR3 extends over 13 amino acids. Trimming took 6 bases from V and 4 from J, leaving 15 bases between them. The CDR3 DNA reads TGCAGTGCCCCCCCCGGGGTGCCAGAGACCCAGTACTTC. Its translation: CSAPPGVPETQYF.

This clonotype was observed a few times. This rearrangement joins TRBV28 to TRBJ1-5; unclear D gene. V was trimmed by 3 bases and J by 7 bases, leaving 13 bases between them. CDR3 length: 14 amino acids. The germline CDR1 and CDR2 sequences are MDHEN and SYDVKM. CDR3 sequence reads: CASSLSGFEQPQHF. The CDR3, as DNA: TGTGCCAGCAGTTTGTCCGGATTTGAGCAGCCCCAGCATTTT.